This TCR beta chain appears in the sequencing data of a study of T cell responses to AZD1222 COVID-19 vaccine. The data were produced by immunoSEQ multiplex PCR, yet TCRdb's version contains in-frame clones alone and is incomplete. The sample lists about 35,000 clones; approximately 86% were seen once. The study, taken as a whole, reports: Clonal diversity may have been underestimated in mostly white British donors. Spike-specific TCR breadth and depth were elevated following two AZD1222 doses.

V was trimmed by 0 bases and J by 6 bases, leaving 12 bases between them. The CDR3 totals 14 residues. The germline CDR1 and CDR2 sequences are SGHRS and YFSETQ. In regard to this clone: What it recognizes is unknown.

The source is an adult in good health. The chain carries TRBV5-1 and TRBJ1-2; D is undetermined. The specimen comprised peripheral blood, sampled on day 0 of AZD1222 vaccination. CDR3 in amino acids: CASSLGQVKDGYTF. Here the CDR3 DNA reads TGCGCCAGCAGCTTGGGGCAGGTAAAGGATGGCTACACCTTC.